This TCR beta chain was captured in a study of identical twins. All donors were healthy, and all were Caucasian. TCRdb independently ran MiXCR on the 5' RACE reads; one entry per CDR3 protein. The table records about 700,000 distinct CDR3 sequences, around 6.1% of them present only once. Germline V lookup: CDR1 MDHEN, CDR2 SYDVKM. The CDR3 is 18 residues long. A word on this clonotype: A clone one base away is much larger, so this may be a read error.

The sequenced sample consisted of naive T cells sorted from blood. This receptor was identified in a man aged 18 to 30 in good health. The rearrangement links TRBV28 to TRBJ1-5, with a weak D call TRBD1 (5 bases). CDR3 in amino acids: CASSSRSGGRNGNQPHHF. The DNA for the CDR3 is TGTGCCAGCAGTTCTCGATCCGGGGGTCGTAATGGCAATCAGCCCCATCATTTT.